These 17 T cell receptor beta chains share one sample of origin, sequenced in a study of T cell changes during pregnancy in multiple sclerosis. Profiled with immunoSEQ multiplex PCR; TCRdb holds only in-frame clones, not every one. The table lists over 50,000 clones, around nine tenths of them singletons. The sample in question was peripheral blood, obtained in the third trimester of pregnancy. The receptors were gathered from a female donor in good health, enrolled as a control in a pregnancy study.

The CDR3 DNA reads as TGTGCCTGGAGTGTACTGACGGAGGTGAATGAGCAGTTCTTC. Translated: CAWSVLTEVNEQFF. The genes are TRBV30 and TRBJ2-1; D is perhaps TRBD2 (5 bases). Germline CDR1 reads GTSNPN; CDR2 reads SVGIG (reference sequence). The CDR3 consists of 14 residues. The V and J ends lost 0 bases and 7 bases respectively, with 13 bases between them.

J is TRBJ2-1 and V is TRBV5-1, with 12 bases identical to TRBD2. The V and J ends lost 4 bases and 0 bases, in that order; junction bases with no gene match: 5. Germline assignment: CDR1 SGHRS and CDR2 YFSETQ. The CDR3 has 17 amino acids. The CDR3 sequence: CASSQGLAGFSYNEQFF. CDR3 sequence (DNA): TGCGCCAGCAGCCAGGGACTAGCGGGTTTCTCCTACAATGAGCAGTTCTTC.

The chain employs TRBV14 and TRBJ1-5; 8 bases are shared with TRBD1. V was clipped by 3 bases and J by 4 bases; unmatched bases: 5. CDR1 and CDR2 (germline): SGHDN, FVKESK. The CDR3 consists of 15 residues. In DNA form, the CDR3 reads TGTGCCAGCAGCCAGACAGGGGTTGGGAATCAGCCCCAGCATTTT. This gives the protein CASSQTGVGNQPQHF.

This sequence joins TRBV5-4 and TRBJ1-1, with a tentative D call TRBD1 (5 bases). This CDR3 comprises 14 residues. Germline V CDR1 and CDR2: SGHNT, YYREEE (reference sequence). V lost 2 bases, J lost 1 base, and 9 bases lay in between. In DNA, the CDR3 is TGTGCCAGCAGCTTTGACAGAGCGAACACTGAAGCTTTCTTT. Translating gives CASSFDRANTEAFF.

The J gene is TRBJ2-6, the V gene TRBV9; the D is unclear. The CDR3 spans 13 residues. CDR1 is SGDLS and CDR2 is YYNGEE in the germline V gene. Trimming took off 3 bases at V and 2 bases at J, with 3 bases between the two ends. The CDR3 region is CASSEPGANVLTF. The CDR3 bases are TGTGCCAGCAGCGAGCCTGGGGCCAACGTCCTGACTTTC.

The chain uses TRBV10-3 and TRBJ2-7, with TRBD1 matching over 7 bases. CDR1 is ENHRY, CDR2 SYGVKD, per germline. The CDR3 loop spans 16 amino acids. V shed 6 bases, J shed 2 bases, and the junction held 13 bases outside the gene matches. The CDR3 loop reads CAIRDLGGPAAYEQYF. The CDR3, as DNA: TGTGCCATCAGGGACCTAGGGGGCCCCGCCGCCTACGAGCAGTACTTC.

The chain combines TRBV4-1 with TRBJ1-3, with 7 nucleotides matching TRBD1. V shed 2 bases and J 8 bases; nucleotides not matched to a gene: 6. Germline loops: CDR1 MGHRA, CDR2 YSYEKL. The CDR3 length is 14 residues. CDR3 residues: CASSQTTGTYTIYF. For the CDR3, the DNA is TGCGCCAGCAGCCAAACGACAGGGACTTACACCATATATTTT.

The chain's CDR3 is CASKRDSATNEKLFF. DNA for the CDR3: TGTGCCAGCAAACGCGACAGTGCAACTAATGAAAAACTGTTTTTT. The gene calls are TRBV4-2 and TRBJ1-4; possible D gene TRBD1, 5 bases. Trimming cost V 7 bases and J 0 bases, with 12 bases left between them. Germline V gene sequence: CDR1 LGHNA, CDR2 YNFKEQ. The CDR3 is made up of 15 amino acids.

This chain uses TRBV2 with TRBJ1-2; no firm D call. Germline V CDR1 and CDR2: SNHLY, FYNNEI. This CDR3 contains 11 residues. V lost 11 bases, J lost 4 bases, and 11 bases lay in between. Written as DNA, the CDR3 is TGTGCCTCCCCAACGGGCTATGGCTACACCTTC. It is translated as CASPTGYGYTF. Filled out from reference TRBV2 and TRBJ1-2, the complete variable domain reads EPEVTQTPSHQVTQMGQEVILRCVPISNHLYFYWYRQILGQKVEFLVSFYNNEISEKSEIFDDQFSVERPDGSNFTLKIRSTKLEDSAMYFCASPTGYGYTFGSGTRLTVV.

The chain uses TRBV5-5 and TRBJ1-6; D uncertain. The CDR3 has 14 amino acids. V shed 4 bases and J shed 9 bases, with 14 bases lying between them. From germline, CDR1 is SGHKS and CDR2 YYEKEE (reference sequence). The DNA of the CDR3 is TGTGCCAGCAGCGCCAGAGGTCCCCCTTCACCCCTCCACTTT. It is translated as CASSARGPPSPLHF.

J is TRBJ2-7 and V is TRBV19; weak D call: TRBD1 (5 bases). Deletions cut 5 bases from V and 6 bases from J, with 11 bases between. The germline gives CDR1 LNHDA, CDR2 SQIVND (reference sequence). The CDR3 is made up of 12 amino acids. The CDR3, as DNA: TGTGCCAGTAGTGTCAGGGTTGGCGAGCAGTACTTC. This encodes CASSVRVGEQYF.

The rearrangement joins TRBV28 to TRBJ1-2, with D perhaps TRBD1 (6 bases). The CDR3 runs 12 residues. Germline V gene sequence: CDR1 MDHEN, CDR2 SYDVKM. V was clipped by 5 bases and J by 7 bases, with 11 bases between them. CDR3 bases: TGTGCCAGCAGTCCTACAGGGTCTGGCTACACCTTC. Translated, it gives CASSPTGSGYTF.

The chain uses TRBV7-2 and TRBJ2-2; maybe TRBD2 (6 bases). V lost 3 bases, J lost 4 bases, and 21 bases lay in between. CDR1 is SGHTA and CDR2 is FQGNSA in the germline V gene. The CDR3 spans 18 residues. Here the CDR3 reads CASSLVDGSGVTTGELFF. The CDR3 DNA is TGTGCCAGCAGCTTGGTCGACGGATCGGGGGTGACCACCGGGGAGCTGTTTTTT.

This chain connects TRBV5-6 to TRBJ2-7; D is unclear. Deletions cut 0 bases from V and 5 bases from J, with 12 bases between. Looked up from germline, CDR1 is SGHDT and CDR2 is YYEEEE. CDR3 length: 14 amino acids. DNA of the CDR3: TGTGCCAGCAGCTTGGCGCTTAGCATCCACGAGCAGTACTTC. Amino acids: CASSLALSIHEQYF.

V usage is TRBV6-5 and J usage is TRBJ2-7; TRBD1 is a possible D gene (7 bases). The germline CDR1 and CDR2 sequences are MNHEY and SVGAGI. CDR3 size: 14 residues. V was pared by 5 bases and J by 4 bases, with 15 bases between. The CDR3 spells CASSSRGEEYEQYF. In DNA form, the CDR3 reads TGTGCCAGCAGTAGCAGGGGGGAGGAATACGAGCAGTACTTC.

This chain uses TRBV5-6 with TRBJ1-5; 8 nucleotides match TRBD1. J gave up 5 bases and V 4 bases, and 2 bases lay outside the gene matches. Germline V gene lookup returns CDR1 SGHDT and CDR2 YYEEEE. This CDR3 contains 13 residues. Written as DNA, the CDR3 is TGTGCCAGCAGCGCGGACAGGGATCAGCCCCAGCATTTT. Its protein is CASSADRDQPQHF.

The chain uses TRBV29-1 and TRBJ1-2, with TRBD1 matching 9 bases. CDR3 length: 17 residues. The junction had 14 bases not matched to a gene; V was cut back by 2 bases and J by 4 bases. Germline loops: CDR1 SQVTM, CDR2 ANQGSEA. The CDR3 DNA reads as TGCAGCGTTGAAATCGGCCTTTGGGGACAGGGTGGCTATGGCTACACCTTC. Amino acids: CSVEIGLWGQGGYGYTF.